This T cell receptor (beta chain) is drawn from a study of naive and memory T cell subsets. Overall study findings and caveats: Gini index rose across naive, CM, EM and EMRA in CD4 and CD8. In naive cells, over 95% of TCR sequences were seen only once. A few larger clonotypes appeared in naive repertoires, especially CD8, possibly memory cells re-expressing CD45RA.

In the case of this clonotype: Its specificity is not known.

Two oligonucleotides, mixed equimolar, formed the beta constant-region primer covering TRBC1 and TRBC2. Ligated cDNA was amplified by four rounds of PCR with nested alpha and beta constant-region primers and SP2. Each CDR3 protein gets one entry after TCRdb re-called the UMI-ligation and nested PCR reads with MiXCR. The table shows 140,000 to 150,000 distinct CDR3 sequences, with about 23% occurring only once. The CDR3 is 13 residues long. With 4 bases removed from V and 7 bases from J, the gap between germline ends came to 14 bases. Germline V gene lookup returns CDR1 SGHRS and CDR2 YFSETQ. The chain joins TRBV5-1 to TRBJ1-1; D might be TRBD1 (6 bases). The TCR was taken from a human donor in good health. The material sequenced was naive CD4+ T cells from blood. CDR3 amino acids: CASSRTEHFEAFF. The CDR3 region has the DNA TGCGCCAGCAGCAGGACAGAGCATTTTGAAGCTTTCTTT.